The clone carrying this T cell receptor beta chain was seen ten or more times. The antigen is not known. As for time point: persistent/refractory GD, antithyroid drugs over 5 years with positive TRAb. From PBMCs, RNA was extracted and then used to make the TCR library. TCR beta libraries were built with iRepertoire HTBI primers and Arm-PCR of CDR3 regions. The authors' processing: Taken together, the samples had roughly 63 TRBV and more than twelve TRBJ segments identified. Via MiXCR, TCRdb re-called the multiplex PCR reads, giving one row per CDR3 protein. The V and J calls reflect TCRdb's pipeline rather than the authors' work. The sample carries around 450,000 distinct CDR3 sequences, roughly a fifth recorded once. The CDR3 covers 13 residues. Trimming removed 5 bases at V and 5 bases at J, with 12 bases between. This entry is derived from a study of regulatory T cells in long-lasting Graves disease. Regarding the study as a whole: With a small sample size, accuracy may have been reduced. Those with persistent Graves' had less TCR diversity than newly diagnosed patients. Gene preferences differed: TRBV28, TRBJ1-2, TRBJ2-5 in persistent cases.

The origin of this receptor is a female donor with Graves disease. The material was peripheral blood mononuclear cells (PBMCs), obtained when the disease was refractory, from a patient treated with antithyroid drugs. The J gene is TRBJ2-5, the V gene TRBV12-3 or TRBV12-4; D not resolved. In DNA, the CDR3 is TGTGCCAGCAGTGGCGGCATTTCGGAGACCCAGTACTTC. The encoded protein is CASSGGISETQYF.